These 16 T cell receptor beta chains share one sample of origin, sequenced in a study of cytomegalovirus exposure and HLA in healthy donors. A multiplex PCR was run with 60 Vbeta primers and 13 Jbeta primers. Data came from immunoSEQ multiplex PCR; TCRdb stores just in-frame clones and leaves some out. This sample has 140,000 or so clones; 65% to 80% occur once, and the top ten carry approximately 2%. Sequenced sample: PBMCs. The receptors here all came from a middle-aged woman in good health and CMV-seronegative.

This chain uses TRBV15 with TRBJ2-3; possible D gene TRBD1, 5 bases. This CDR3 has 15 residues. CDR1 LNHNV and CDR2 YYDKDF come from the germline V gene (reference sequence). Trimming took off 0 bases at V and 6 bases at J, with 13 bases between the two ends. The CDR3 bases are TGTGCCACCAGCAGAGATCAAGCGAAGGGGGATACGCAGTATTTT. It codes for CATSRDQAKGDTQYF.

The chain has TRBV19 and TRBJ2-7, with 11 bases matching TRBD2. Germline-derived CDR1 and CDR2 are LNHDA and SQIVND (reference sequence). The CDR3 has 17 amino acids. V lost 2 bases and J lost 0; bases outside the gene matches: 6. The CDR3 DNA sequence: TGTGCCAGTAGTATAATCCTAGCGGGGGGCAACTCCTACGAGCAGTACTTC. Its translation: CASSIILAGGNSYEQYF.

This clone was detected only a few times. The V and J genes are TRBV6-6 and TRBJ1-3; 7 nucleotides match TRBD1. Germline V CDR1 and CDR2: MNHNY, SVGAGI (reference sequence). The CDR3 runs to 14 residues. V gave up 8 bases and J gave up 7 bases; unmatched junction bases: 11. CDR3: CASGEGQRWNTIYF. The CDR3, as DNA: TGTGCCAGCGGAGAGGGACAGCGGTGGAACACCATATATTTT.

The CDR3: CASSLLPNEQYF. The CDR3 DNA follows: TGTGCCAGCAGCTTGTTGCCTAACGAGCAGTACTTC. This sequence joins TRBV5-4 and TRBJ2-7; D uncertain. CDR1 is SGHNT, CDR2 YYREEE, per germline (reference sequence). Trimming pared 1 base from V and 5 bases from J, leaving 7 bases between. The CDR3 totals 12 residues.

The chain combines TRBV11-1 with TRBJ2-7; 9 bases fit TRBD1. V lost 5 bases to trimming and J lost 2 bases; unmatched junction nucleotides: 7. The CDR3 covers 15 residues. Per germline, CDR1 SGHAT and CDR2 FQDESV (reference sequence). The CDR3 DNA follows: TGTGCCAGCAGCCAAGGACAGGGGCGGGCCTACGAGCAGTACTTC. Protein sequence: CASSQGQGRAYEQYF.

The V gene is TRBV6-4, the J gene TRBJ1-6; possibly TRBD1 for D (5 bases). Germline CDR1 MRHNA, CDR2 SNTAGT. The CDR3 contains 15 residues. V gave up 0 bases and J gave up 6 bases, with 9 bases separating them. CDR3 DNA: TGTGCCAGCAGTGACTCGGGAGGGACTAATTCACCCCTCCACTTT. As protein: CASSDSGGTNSPLHF.

The CDR3 region is CASSPPIGSPLNTEAFF. The CDR3 nucleotides read TGTGCCAGCTCACCACCGATCGGGAGCCCTCTTAACACTGAAGCTTTCTTT. The V call is TRBV18, the J call TRBJ1-1, with D uncertain. CDR1 is KGHSH and CDR2 is LQKENI in the germline V gene. The CDR3 contains 17 residues. The V gene lost 0 bases and the J gene lost 2 bases, with 16 bases spanning the gap.

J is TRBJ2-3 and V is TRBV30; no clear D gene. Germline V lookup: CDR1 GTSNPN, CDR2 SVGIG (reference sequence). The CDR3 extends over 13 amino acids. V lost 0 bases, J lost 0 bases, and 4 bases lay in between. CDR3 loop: CAWSVLSTDTQYF. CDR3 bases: TGTGCCTGGAGTGTACTGAGCACAGATACGCAGTATTTT.

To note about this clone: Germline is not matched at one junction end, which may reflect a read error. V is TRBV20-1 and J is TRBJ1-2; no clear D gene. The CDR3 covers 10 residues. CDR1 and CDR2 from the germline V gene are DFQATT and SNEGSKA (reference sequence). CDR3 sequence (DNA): TGCAGCATCGGGGAGGCGCAATCCTACTTC. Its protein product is CSIGEAQSYF.

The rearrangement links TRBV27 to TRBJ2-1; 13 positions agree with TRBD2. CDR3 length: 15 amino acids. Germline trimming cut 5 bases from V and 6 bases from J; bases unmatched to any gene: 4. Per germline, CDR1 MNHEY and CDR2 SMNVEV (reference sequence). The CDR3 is CASSPLAGGVNEQFF. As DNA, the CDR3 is TGTGCCAGCAGTCCACTAGCGGGAGGGGTCAATGAGCAGTTCTTC.

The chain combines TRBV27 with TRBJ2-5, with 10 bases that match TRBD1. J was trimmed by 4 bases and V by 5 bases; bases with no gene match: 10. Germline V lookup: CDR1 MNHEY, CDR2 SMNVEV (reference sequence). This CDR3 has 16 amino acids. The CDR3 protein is CASSNIKTGGLETQYF. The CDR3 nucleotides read TGTGCCAGCAGTAACATTAAGACAGGGGGCCTAGAGACCCAGTACTTC.

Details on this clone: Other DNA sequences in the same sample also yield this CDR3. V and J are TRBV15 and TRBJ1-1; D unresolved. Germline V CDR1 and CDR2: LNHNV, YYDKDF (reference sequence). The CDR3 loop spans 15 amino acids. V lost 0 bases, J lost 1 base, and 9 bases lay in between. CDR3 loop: CATSRDGGRNTEAFF. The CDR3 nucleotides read TGTGCCACCAGCAGAGATGGTGGCCGGAACACTGAAGCTTTCTTT.

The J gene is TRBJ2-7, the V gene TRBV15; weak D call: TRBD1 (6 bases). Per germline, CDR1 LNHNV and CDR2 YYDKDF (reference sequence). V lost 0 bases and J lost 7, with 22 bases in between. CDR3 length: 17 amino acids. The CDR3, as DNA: TGTGCCACCAGCAGAGATCTGGGGGCAGGGGTTACGGGGGAGCAGTACTTC. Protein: CATSRDLGAGVTGEQYF.

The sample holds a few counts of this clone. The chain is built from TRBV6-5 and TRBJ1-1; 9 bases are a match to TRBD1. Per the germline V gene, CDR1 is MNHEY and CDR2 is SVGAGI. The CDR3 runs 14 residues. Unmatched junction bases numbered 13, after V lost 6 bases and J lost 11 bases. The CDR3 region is CASRWTPGQGDAFF. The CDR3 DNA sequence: TGTGCCAGCAGATGGACTCCGGGACAGGGAGACGCTTTCTTT.

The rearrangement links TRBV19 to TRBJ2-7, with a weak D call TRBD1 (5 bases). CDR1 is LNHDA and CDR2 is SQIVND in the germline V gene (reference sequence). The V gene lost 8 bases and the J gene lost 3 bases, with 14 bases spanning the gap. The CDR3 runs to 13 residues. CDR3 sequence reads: CASSNGAVYEQYF. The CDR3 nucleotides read TGTGCCAGTTCTAATGGGGCGGTCTACGAGCAGTACTTC. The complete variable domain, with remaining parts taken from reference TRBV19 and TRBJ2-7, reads DGGITQSPKYLFRKEGQNVTLSCEQNLNHDAMYWYRQDPGQGLRLIYYSQIVNDFQKGDIAEGYSVSREKKESFPLTVTSAQKNPTAFYLCASSNGAVYEQYFGPGTRLTVT.

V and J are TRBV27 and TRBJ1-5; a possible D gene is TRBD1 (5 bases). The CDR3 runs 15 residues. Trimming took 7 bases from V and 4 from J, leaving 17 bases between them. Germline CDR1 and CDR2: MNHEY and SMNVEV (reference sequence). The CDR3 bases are TGTGCCAGCACCCCCATCGGGGGAAGAAATCAGCCCCAGCATTTT. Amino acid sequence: CASTPIGGRNQPQHF.